A single sample is the source of the 10 T cell receptor beta chains below, sequenced in a study of T cell responses to AZD1222 COVID-19 vaccine. Sequenced by immunoSEQ multiplex PCR; TCRdb stores in-frame clones only, minus some. The data show fewer than 120,000 clones, roughly 92% seen once. The material sequenced was peripheral blood, taken on day 0 of AZD1222 vaccination. The origin of the receptors is an adult in good health.

The chain couples TRBV3-1 (or the pseudogene TRBV3-2) to TRBJ1-4; D unresolved. Trimming shortened V by 0 bases and J by 8 bases, and 4 bases separated the two germline ends. CDR1 is LGHDT, CDR2 YNNKEL, per germline (reference sequence). The CDR3 runs 12 residues. CDR3: CASSQDWEKLFF. CDR3 sequence (DNA): TGTGCCAGCAGCCAAGATTGGGAAAAACTGTTTTTT.

The rearrangement links TRBV19 to TRBJ1-2; possible D gene TRBD1, 5 bases. V shed 4 bases and J shed 0 bases, with 12 bases lying between them. The CDR3 length is 15 residues. Germline V gene data show CDR1 as LNHDA and CDR2 as SQIVND (reference sequence). In DNA form, the CDR3 reads TGTGCCAGTAGTAAACGACAGAGCGCTAACTATGGCTACACCTTC. It is translated as CASSKRQSANYGYTF.

V gene TRBV28 combines with J gene TRBJ1-1; D uncertain. V lost 6 bases to trimming and J lost 2 bases, with 16 bases between them. This CDR3 spans 15 amino acids. Per germline, CDR1 MDHEN and CDR2 SYDVKM. CDR3 protein: CASRTSTGPNTEAFF. The CDR3 DNA reads TGTGCCAGCAGAACATCAACGGGCCCTAACACTGAAGCTTTCTTT.

This clone appeared once. V and J are TRBV2 and TRBJ2-5; 11 bases fit TRBD2. CDR1 and CDR2 (germline): SNHLY, FYNNEI. V lost 4 bases, J lost 5 bases, and 6 bases stayed unmatched. This CDR3 has 15 residues. The CDR3 loop reads CASSAVSGGAETQYF. CDR3 bases: TGTGCCAGCAGTGCCGTTAGCGGGGGGGCGGAGACCCAGTACTTC. The whole variable domain, filled in from reference TRBV2 and TRBJ2-5, reads EPEVTQTPSHQVTQMGQEVILRCVPISNHLYFYWYRQILGQKVEFLVSFYNNEISEKSEIFDDQFSVERPDGSNFTLKIRSTKLEDSAMYFCASSAVSGGAETQYFGPGTRLLVL.

A word on this clone: The identical CDR3 is also encoded by other nucleotide sequences in the sample. The CDR3 region has the DNA TGCGCCAGCAGGGGATATGGCTACACCTTC. As protein: CASRGYGYTF. The V and J genes are TRBV4-1 and TRBJ1-2, with D unresolved. Germline loops: CDR1 MGHRA, CDR2 YSYEKL. V lost 6 bases and J lost 5, with 4 bases in between. This CDR3 is built from 10 residues.

The chain couples TRBV7-6 to TRBJ1-4; no firm D call. Deletions cut 5 bases from V and 6 bases from J, with 10 bases between. This CDR3 region has 13 residues. Germline V gene lookup returns CDR1 SGHVS and CDR2 FNYEAQ. CDR3 nucleotide sequence: TGTGCCAGCAGCCATAAGAGCGATGAAAAACTGTTTTTT. As protein: CASSHKSDEKLFF. The full variable domain, with the rest looked up from reference TRBV7-6 and TRBJ1-4, is GAGVSQSPRYKVTKRGQDVALRCDPISGHVSLYWYRQALGQGPEFLTYFNYEAQQDKSGLPNDRFSAERPEGSISTLTIQRTEQRDSAMYRCASSHKSDEKLFFGSGTQLSVL.

The J gene is TRBJ1-6, the V gene TRBV10-3, with 12 bases aligning to TRBD1. V gave up 7 bases and J gave up 10 bases; unmatched junction bases: 8. The germline gives CDR1 ENHRY, CDR2 SYGVKD. This CDR3 contains 15 residues. The CDR3 bases are TGTGCCATCACCAAGGGACAGGGGGCTGGATCACCCCTCCACTTT. This codes for CAITKGQGAGSPLHF.

Only one count was recorded for this clone. The CDR3 loop is CASSPPVGSEQYF. CDR3 in DNA: TGTGCCAGCAGCCCACCCGTCGGATCCGAGCAGTACTTC. This chain uses TRBV3-1 (or the pseudogene TRBV3-2) with TRBJ2-7, with D uncertain. The CDR3 contains 13 residues. Germline V gene lookup returns CDR1 LGHDT and CDR2 YNNKEL (reference sequence). V was cut by 4 bases and J by 6 bases, with 13 bases left in between.

This clone was counted only a few times. This sequence joins TRBV6-2 or TRBV6-3 and TRBJ2-1; perhaps D is TRBD1 or TRBD2 (5 bases each). The V end was cut by 0 bases, the J end by 9 bases, with 6 bases between. This CDR3 has 12 residues. The germline V gene has CDR1 MNHEY and CDR2 SVGEGT. As DNA, the CDR3 is TGTGCCAGCAGTTACTCGAGGGGTGAGCAGTTCTTC. Its translation is CASSYSRGEQFF.

The chain couples TRBV6-2 or TRBV6-3 to TRBJ1-5; D is unresolved. The CDR3 sequence is 14 residues long. V was cut by 5 bases and J by 0 bases, with 8 bases left in between. Germline CDR1 and CDR2: MNHEY and SVGEGT. The CDR3 region has the DNA TGTGCCAGCAGTCCGCGGGGTAGCAATCAGCCCCAGCATTTT. Its protein is CASSPRGSNQPQHF.